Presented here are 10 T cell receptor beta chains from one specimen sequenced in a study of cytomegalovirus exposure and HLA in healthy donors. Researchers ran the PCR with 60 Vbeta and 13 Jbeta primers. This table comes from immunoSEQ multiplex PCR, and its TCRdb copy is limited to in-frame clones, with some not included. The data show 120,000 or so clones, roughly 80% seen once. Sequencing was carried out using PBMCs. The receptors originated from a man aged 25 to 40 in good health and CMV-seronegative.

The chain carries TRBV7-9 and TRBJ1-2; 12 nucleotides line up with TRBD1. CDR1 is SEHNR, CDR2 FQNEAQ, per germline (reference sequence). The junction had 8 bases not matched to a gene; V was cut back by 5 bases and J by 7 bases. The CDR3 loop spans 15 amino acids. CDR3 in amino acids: CASSPRGQGASGYTF. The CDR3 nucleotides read TGTGCCAGCAGCCCTCGGGGACAGGGGGCGAGTGGCTACACCTTC.

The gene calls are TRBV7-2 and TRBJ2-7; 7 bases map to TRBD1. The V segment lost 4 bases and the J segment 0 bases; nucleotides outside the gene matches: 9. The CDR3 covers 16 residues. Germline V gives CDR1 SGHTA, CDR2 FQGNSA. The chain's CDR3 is CASSSGGTGASYEQYF. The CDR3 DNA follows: TGTGCCAGCAGCTCAGGGGGAACAGGGGCCTCCTACGAGCAGTACTTC.

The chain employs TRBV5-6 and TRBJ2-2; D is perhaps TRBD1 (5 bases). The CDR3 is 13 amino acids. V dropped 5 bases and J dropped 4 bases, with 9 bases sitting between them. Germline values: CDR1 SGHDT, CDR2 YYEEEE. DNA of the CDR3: TGTGCCAGCAGAAAAGACAGCACCGGGGAGCTGTTTTTT. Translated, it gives CASRKDSTGELFF. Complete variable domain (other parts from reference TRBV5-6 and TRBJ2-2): DAGVTQSPTHLIKTRGQQVTLRCSPKSGHDTVSWYQQALGQGPQFIFQYYEEEERQRGNFPDRFSGHQFPNYSSELNVNALLLGDSALYLCASRKDSTGELFFGEGSRLTVL.

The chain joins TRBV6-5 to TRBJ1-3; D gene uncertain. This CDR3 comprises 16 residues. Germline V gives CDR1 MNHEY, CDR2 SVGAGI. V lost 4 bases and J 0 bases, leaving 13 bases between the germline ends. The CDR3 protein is CASSSSTGISGNTIYF. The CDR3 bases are TGTGCCAGCAGTTCTTCTACGGGGATCTCTGGAAACACCATATATTTT.

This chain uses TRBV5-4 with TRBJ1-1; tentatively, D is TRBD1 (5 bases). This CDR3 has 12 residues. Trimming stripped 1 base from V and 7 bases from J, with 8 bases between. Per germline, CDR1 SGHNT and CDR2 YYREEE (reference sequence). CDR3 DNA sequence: TGTGCCAGCAGCTTGACGGGGGGTGAAGCTTTCTTT. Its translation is CASSLTGGEAFF.

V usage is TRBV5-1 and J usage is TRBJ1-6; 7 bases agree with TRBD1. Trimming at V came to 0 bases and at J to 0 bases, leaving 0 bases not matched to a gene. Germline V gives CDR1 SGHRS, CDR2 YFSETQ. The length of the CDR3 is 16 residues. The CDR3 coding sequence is TGCGCCAGCAGCTTGGGGGACAGCTCCTATAATTCACCCCTCCACTTT. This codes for CASSLGDSSYNSPLHF.

The CDR3 nucleotides are TGTGCCAGCAGTTACTACAGGGGAGAAACTGAAGCTTTCTTT. Amino acid sequence: CASSYYRGETEAFF. The chain links TRBV6-5 to TRBJ1-1; TRBD1 matches 7 bases. Unmatched junction bases numbered 4, after V lost 1 base and J lost 5 bases. The CDR3 is 14 residues long. CDR1 and CDR2 (germline): MNHEY, SVGAGI.

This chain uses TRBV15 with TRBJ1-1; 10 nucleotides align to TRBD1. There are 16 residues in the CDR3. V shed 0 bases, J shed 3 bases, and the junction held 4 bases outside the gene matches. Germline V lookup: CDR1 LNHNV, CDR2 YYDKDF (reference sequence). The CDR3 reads CATSRDDRGLDTEAFF. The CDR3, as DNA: TGTGCCACCAGCAGAGATGACAGGGGGCTCGACACTGAAGCTTTCTTT.

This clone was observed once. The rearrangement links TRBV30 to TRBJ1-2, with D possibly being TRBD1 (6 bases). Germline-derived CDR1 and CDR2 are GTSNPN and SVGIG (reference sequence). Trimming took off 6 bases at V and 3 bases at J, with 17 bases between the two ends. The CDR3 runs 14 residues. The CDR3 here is CACSSPGVDYGYTF. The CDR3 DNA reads TGTGCCTGCAGCTCTCCAGGGGTCGACTATGGCTACACCTTC.

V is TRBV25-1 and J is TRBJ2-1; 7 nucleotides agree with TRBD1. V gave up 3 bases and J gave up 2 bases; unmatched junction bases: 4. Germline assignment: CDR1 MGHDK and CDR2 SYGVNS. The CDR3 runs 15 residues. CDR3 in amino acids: CASSDRQGPYNEQFF. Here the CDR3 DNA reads TGTGCCAGCAGTGACCGACAGGGTCCCTACAATGAGCAGTTCTTC. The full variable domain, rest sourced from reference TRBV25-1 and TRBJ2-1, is EADIYQTPRYLVIGTGKKITLECSQTMGHDKMYWYQQDPGMELHLIHYSYGVNSTEKGDLSSESTVSRIRTEHFPLTLESARPSHTSQYLCASSDRQGPYNEQFFGPGTRLTVL.